This TCR beta chain stems from a study of blood T cell repertoires in COVID-19. Study background: T cells, B-cell-depleted T cells, or PBMCs supplied cDNA or gDNA.

The assay was immunoSEQ multiplex PCR, and TCRdb's table has in-frame clones only and misses some. The data show approximately 200,000 clones, 75% to 90% seen once. This CDR3 region has 13 residues. Germline lookup yields CDR1 SGHTA and CDR2 FQGNSA. The V and J ends lost 2 bases and 7 bases respectively, with 11 bases between them. The sequencing sample was made of PBMCs or T cells enriched from blood (not recorded which). The chain couples TRBV7-2 to TRBJ1-2, with a tentative D call TRBD1 (6 bases). This clonotype was sampled from a woman younger than 45 who had been exposed to COVID-19. The CDR3 DNA is TGTGCCAGCAGCTTAAGGGGGGGGCCTGGCTACACCTTC. It is translated as CASSLRGGPGYTF.